Shown below are 8 T cell receptor beta chains from a single sample sequenced in a study of OX40 agonist ivuxolimab in advanced cancers. Repertoires were generated with immunoSEQ multiplex PCR, while TCRdb's copy carries only in-frame clones and drops some. In the table there are just under 65,000 clones, less than 95% of which are singletons. The sample here was CD4+ or CD8+ T cells sorted from blood, taken in a trial of the OX40 agonist ivuxolimab. These receptors all stem from an adult with an advanced solid tumor such as melanoma, head and neck, liver or kidney cancer.

The chain has TRBV7-8 and TRBJ2-3, with TRBD2 matching 8 bases. Germline-derived CDR1 and CDR2 are SGHVS and FQNEAQ. The CDR3 covers 17 residues. Losses at the gene ends were 6 bases for V and 2 bases for J; bases not matched to a gene: 13. CDR3 sequence: CASRILGAGGSTDTQYF. The CDR3 DNA reads as TGTGCCAGCAGGATACTAGGGGCGGGGGGCTCCACAGATACGCAGTATTTT.

This clone has only one observation. The V call is TRBV7-9, the J call TRBJ2-5; D is unclear. Germline values: CDR1 SEHNR, CDR2 FQNEAQ (reference sequence). This CDR3 spans 15 amino acids. Trimming took off 1 base at V and 2 bases at J, with 11 bases between the two ends. In nucleotides, the CDR3 is TGTGCCAGCAGCTTAGAACCCGGTATACAAGAGACCCAGTACTTC. Residues: CASSLEPGIQETQYF.

J is TRBJ1-4 and V is TRBV7-2; 7 positions match TRBD1. The germline gives CDR1 SGHTA, CDR2 FQGNSA. J lost 4 bases, V lost 2 bases, and 4 bases had no gene match. There are 15 residues in the CDR3. CDR3: CASSLQGGFNEKLFF. CDR3 bases: TGTGCCAGCAGCTTACAAGGGGGCTTTAATGAAAAACTGTTTTTT. Combining the CDR3 with reference TRBV7-2 and TRBJ1-4 gives the whole variable domain GAGVSQSPSNKVTEKGKDVELRCDPISGHTALYWYRQSLGQGLEFLIYFQGNSAPDKSGLPSDRFSAERTGGSVSTLTIQRTQQEDSAVYLCASSLQGGFNEKLFFGSGTQLSVL.

The gene calls are TRBV19 and TRBJ2-1; maybe TRBD2 (6 bases). CDR3 size: 16 residues. Trimming pared 4 bases from V and 1 base from J, leaving 14 bases between. The V gene's germline CDR1 is LNHDA and CDR2 SQIVND (reference sequence). CDR3 protein: CASSTGEAVSYNEQFF. In DNA form, the CDR3 reads TGTGCCAGTAGTACGGGGGAAGCGGTATCCTACAATGAGCAGTTCTTC.

This clone was counted a single time. The V and J genes are TRBV7-6 and TRBJ1-5; D is unclear. CDR1 and CDR2 (germline): SGHVS, FNYEAQ. The germline V and J ends were trimmed by 5 bases and 2 bases, with 7 bases remaining between them. This CDR3 spans 13 amino acids. CDR3 in amino acids: CASSTQGNQPQHF. The CDR3 coding sequence is TGTGCCAGCAGCACGCAGGGCAATCAGCCCCAGCATTTT.

The chain is built from TRBV29-1 and TRBJ1-2, with D tentatively TRBD1 (5 bases). With 6 bases removed from V and 8 bases from J, the gap between germline ends came to 22 bases. The length of the CDR3 is 14 residues. Germline V lookup: CDR1 SQVTM, CDR2 ANQGSEA. CDR3 amino acids: CSVQGVEILEGYTF. CDR3 nucleotide sequence: TGCAGCGTCCAGGGTGTCGAAATCTTGGAGGGCTACACCTTC.

The chain carries TRBV6-6 and TRBJ1-5; D is unresolved. V lost 10 bases to trimming and J lost 1 base, with 14 bases between them. Germline V gene sequence: CDR1 MNHNY, CDR2 SVGAGI (reference sequence). CDR3 size: 14 residues. The CDR3 DNA sequence: TGTGCCACATTGGACCCGGCGAGCAATCAGCCCCAGCATTTT. It specifies CATLDPASNQPQHF.

The rearrangement links TRBV5-1 to TRBJ2-1, with 11 bases matching TRBD2. Germline CDR1 reads SGHRS; CDR2 reads YFSETQ. This CDR3 spans 16 amino acids. The trim removed 4 bases at V and 9 bases at J, leaving 12 bases unmatched. The CDR3 nucleotides read TGCGCCAGCAGCGGCGGGACTAGCGGACCGACTCTTGAGCAGTTCTTC. Encoded protein: CASSGGTSGPTLEQFF.